The 22 T cell receptor beta chains below were found in one sample sequenced in a study of untreated major depressive disorder. Some clones are missing from TCRdb's copy, which holds only in-frame ones; the method was immunoSEQ multiplex PCR. The repertoire holds almost 20,000 clones, with over 75% as singletons. Sequencing was carried out using CD4+ T cells from PBMCs. Source of these receptors: a woman younger than 45 in good health.

The chain links TRBV7-9 to TRBJ1-2; 10 bases align to TRBD1. Germline lookup yields CDR1 SEHNR and CDR2 FQNEAQ (reference sequence). This CDR3 has 14 residues. The V gene end was trimmed by 5 bases and the J gene end by 9 bases; junction bases not matched to a gene: 9. The CDR3 nucleotides read TGTGCCAGCAGCCTCGGGACAGGGGATCTTAGCTACACCTTC. Amino acids: CASSLGTGDLSYTF.

The chain couples TRBV4-1 to TRBJ2-2; D call uncertain. CDR1 is MGHRA and CDR2 is YSYEKL in the germline V gene. With 2 bases removed from V and 4 bases from J, the gap between germline ends came to 17 bases. The CDR3 consists of 17 residues. This CDR3 is CASSQSSAGPTTGELFF. DNA for the CDR3: TGCGCCAGCAGCCAATCGTCGGCAGGCCCGACCACCGGGGAGCTGTTTTTT.

J is TRBJ2-5 and V is TRBV25-1, with D possibly TRBD2 on 5 matching bases. This CDR3 comprises 15 residues. The V gene's germline CDR1 is MGHDK and CDR2 SYGVNS. The ends were cut back, 2 bases at V and 2 bases at J, with 12 bases in the middle. Here the CDR3 reads CASSEPRAAQETQYF. The CDR3 DNA is TGTGCCAGCAGTGAACCAAGAGCGGCACAAGAGACCCAGTACTTC.

V usage is TRBV19 and J usage is TRBJ2-1; TRBD2 aligns across 13 bases. CDR1 LNHDA and CDR2 SQIVND come from the germline V gene (reference sequence). V was pared by 5 bases and J by 9 bases, with 7 bases of the junction left unmatched. This CDR3 has 15 amino acids. CDR3 bases: TGTGCCAGTAGTTCCGGACTAGCGGGAGATGTTGAGCAGTTCTTC. Amino acids: CASSSGLAGDVEQFF.

This clone was seen once. The J gene is TRBJ2-7, the V gene TRBV10-3; D is unclear. Germline lookup yields CDR1 ENHRY and CDR2 SYGVKD. This CDR3 spans 15 amino acids. Between the trimmed V and J ends, which lost 1 base and 6 bases, there was a span of 16 bases. CDR3 sequence (DNA): TGTGCCATCAGTGAGTGGCCCAGCCCGACCGGCGAGCAGTACTTC. It is translated as CAISEWPSPTGEQYF.

Notes on this clone: The junction departs from the called germline gene at one end, perhaps through a read error. The chain recombines TRBV7-7 with TRBJ1-1; D not resolved. The CDR3 is 13 residues long. Germline CDR1 and CDR2: SSHAT and FNYEAQ (reference sequence). This CDR3 reads CASSNSEGTEAFF. CDR3 nucleotide sequence: TGTGCTAGCAGCAACTCGGAGGGCACTGAAGCTTTCTTT.

This clone has a single count. The chain links TRBV4-1 to TRBJ2-7, with TRBD1 matching over 7 bases. The germline V gene encodes CDR1 MGHRA and CDR2 YSYEKL. V was clipped by 0 bases and J by 2 bases; unmatched bases: 1. The CDR3 totals 14 residues. The chain's CDR3 is CASSQDDRAYEQYF. Written as DNA, the CDR3 is TGCGCCAGCAGCCAAGACGACAGGGCCTACGAGCAGTACTTC.

The CDR3 loop reads CASSLQRGTDTQYF. In DNA, the CDR3 is TGTGCCAGCAGCTTACAGCGGGGGACAGATACGCAGTATTTT. The V call is TRBV11-2, the J call TRBJ2-3, with 8 bases identical to TRBD2. Germline CDR1 and CDR2: SGHAT and FQNNGV. V was clipped by 2 bases and J by 3 bases; unmatched bases: 1. The CDR3 is 14 amino acids.

The chain carries TRBV27 and TRBJ2-3; D tentatively reads TRBD1 or TRBD2 (5 bases each). Trimming took 11 bases from V and 0 from J, leaving 15 bases between them. Per germline, CDR1 MNHEY and CDR2 SMNVEV (reference sequence). The CDR3 is 14 residues long. The CDR3 coding sequence is TGTGCCGTACTACGGGACGGTAGCACAGATACGCAGTATTTT. Its protein product is CAVLRDGSTDTQYF.

This clone was recorded only once. The chain uses TRBV7-9 and TRBJ2-2; D is unresolved. The germline gives CDR1 SEHNR, CDR2 FQNEAQ (reference sequence). The V end lost 3 bases, the J end lost 1 base, and 3 bases lay between the germline ends. There are 13 residues in the CDR3. CDR3 DNA: TGTGCCAGCAGCTTCAAGAACACCGGGGAGCTGTTTTTT. It translates to CASSFKNTGELFF.

The chain joins TRBV27 to TRBJ2-2; D is possibly TRBD2 (5 bases). V was trimmed by 2 bases and J by 4 bases, leaving 11 bases between them. The CDR3 contains 15 residues. Germline lookup yields CDR1 MNHEY and CDR2 SMNVEV (reference sequence). The CDR3 region is CASSLGWGATGELFF. CDR3 coding DNA: TGTGCCAGCAGTTTAGGTTGGGGAGCCACCGGGGAGCTGTTTTTT.

The chain joins TRBV5-1 to TRBJ1-5, with a weak D call TRBD1 (6 bases). CDR3 size: 15 residues. CDR1 is SGHRS and CDR2 is YFSETQ in the germline V gene. Trimming pared 3 bases from V and 7 bases from J, leaving 17 bases between. CDR3 protein: CASSSTGAEWQPQHF. CDR3 nucleotides: TGCGCCAGCAGCTCGACAGGAGCGGAGTGGCAGCCCCAGCATTTT. The variable domain in full, completed from reference TRBV5-1 and TRBJ1-5, reads KAGVTQTPRYLIKTRGQQVTLSCSPISGHRSVSWYQQTPGQGLQFLFEYFSETQRNKGNFPGRFSGRQFSNSRSEMNVSTLELGDSALYLCASSSTGAEWQPQHFGDGTRLSIL.

DNA of the CDR3: TGTGCCAGCAGCATATACCGGGACAGGGATCGTATAGGCTACACCTTC. Translated, it gives CASSIYRDRDRIGYTF. This chain links TRBV7-9 with TRBJ1-2; 9 bases agree with TRBD1. The CDR3 covers 16 residues. After removal of 5 bases from V and 8 bases from J, the junction contained 15 bases not matched to a gene. Germline CDR1 SEHNR, CDR2 FQNEAQ (reference sequence).

The chain employs TRBV7-2 and TRBJ2-3; no definite D call. V lost 2 bases to trimming and J lost 0 bases, with 15 bases between them. Germline-derived CDR1 and CDR2 are SGHTA and FQGNSA. The CDR3 consists of 17 residues. This CDR3 is CASSLSPAGISTDTQYF. In nucleotides, the CDR3 is TGTGCCAGCAGCTTAAGTCCGGCAGGAATCAGCACAGATACGCAGTATTTT.

This chain links TRBV29-1 with TRBJ2-1; 14 nucleotides line up with TRBD2. Germline V gene data show CDR1 as SQVTM and CDR2 as ANQGSEA. The CDR3 totals 17 residues. The chain's CDR3 is CSIAGTSGSSAYNEQFF. The CDR3 nucleotides read TGCTCCATCGCCGGGACTAGCGGGAGTTCTGCCTACAATGAGCAGTTCTTC.

The rearrangement uses TRBV5-1 and TRBJ2-2; 10 bases match TRBD1. Germline V CDR1 and CDR2: SGHRS, YFSETQ. The CDR3 sequence is 14 residues long. With 5 bases clipped from V and 4 bases from J, the junction kept 2 bases outside the gene matches. The chain's CDR3 is CASRWTGGTGELFF. CDR3 in DNA: TGCGCCAGCAGGTGGACAGGGGGCACCGGGGAGCTGTTTTTT.

This chain uses TRBV7-2 with TRBJ2-7; 9 bases are a match to TRBD2. Germline loops: CDR1 SGHTA, CDR2 FQGNSA. With V trimmed by 0 bases and J by 7 bases, 4 bases remained unmatched. The CDR3 is 14 residues long. The CDR3 loop is CASSLAALAGEQYF. For the CDR3, the DNA is TGTGCCAGCAGCTTAGCGGCACTAGCGGGTGAGCAGTACTTC.

The table lists this clone with a few counts. The V call is TRBV4-2, the J call TRBJ2-3; 7 bases align to TRBD2. Trimming at V came to 1 base and at J to 4 bases, leaving 5 bases not matched to a gene. CDR1 is LGHNA, CDR2 YNFKEQ, per germline. CDR3 length: 15 residues. The CDR3 DNA is TGTGCCAGCAGCCAAGCGGGAGGAGAACCAGATACGCAGTATTTT. Its protein is CASSQAGGEPDTQYF.

The chain joins TRBV29-1 to TRBJ2-7; D may be TRBD2 (5 bases). The V gene's germline CDR1 is SQVTM and CDR2 ANQGSEA. V lost 6 bases and J 2 bases, leaving 17 bases between the germline ends. There are 14 residues in the CDR3. This CDR3 reads CSVTLGLRPYEQYF. In DNA form, the CDR3 reads TGCAGCGTCACCTTAGGACTCAGACCCTACGAGCAGTACTTC.

V usage is TRBV11-2 and J usage is TRBJ1-5; no reliable D call. This CDR3 comprises 14 residues. Per germline, CDR1 SGHAT and CDR2 FQNNGV. V lost 3 bases and J lost 3, with 9 bases in between. As DNA, the CDR3 is TGTGCCAGCAGCTTCCCTGGCACCAATCAGCCCCAGCATTTT. It translates to CASSFPGTNQPQHF.

J is TRBJ2-5 and V is TRBV6-6, with 11 bases identical to TRBD1. CDR3 length: 14 amino acids. V shed 2 bases, J shed 5 bases, and the junction held 1 base outside the gene matches. Germline V gives CDR1 MNHNY, CDR2 SVGAGI (reference sequence). The CDR3: CASSYGQGAETQYF. CDR3 sequence (DNA): TGTGCCAGCAGTTACGGACAGGGGGCCGAGACCCAGTACTTC.

The chain recombines TRBV15 with TRBJ2-2; D call uncertain. The CDR3 has 16 residues. The germline V gene encodes CDR1 LNHNV and CDR2 YYDKDF (reference sequence). V shed 3 bases and J shed 0 bases, with 11 bases lying between them. The CDR3 nucleotides read TGTGCCACCAGCAGGTTGGGCGAGTCGAACACCGGGGAGCTGTTTTTT. Amino acid sequence: CATSRLGESNTGELFF.